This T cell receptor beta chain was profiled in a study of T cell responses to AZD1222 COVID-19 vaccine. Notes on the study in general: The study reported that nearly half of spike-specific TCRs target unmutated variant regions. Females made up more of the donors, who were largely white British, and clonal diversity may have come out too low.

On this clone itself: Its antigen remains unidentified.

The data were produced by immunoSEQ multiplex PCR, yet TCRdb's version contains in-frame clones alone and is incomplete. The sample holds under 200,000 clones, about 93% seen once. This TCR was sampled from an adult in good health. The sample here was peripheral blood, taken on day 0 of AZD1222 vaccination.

CDR3: CASSYLTGQGAGYTF. DNA for the CDR3: TGTGCCAGCAGTTACCTCACCGGACAGGGGGCGGGCTACACCTTC. The V and J genes are TRBV6-6 and TRBJ1-2; 11 nucleotides match TRBD1. This CDR3 spans 15 amino acids. The V segment lost 2 bases and the J segment 8 bases; nucleotides outside the gene matches: 7. CDR1 and CDR2 from the germline V gene are MNHNY and SVGAGI (reference sequence).